Listed below are T cell receptor beta chains from one sample, sequenced in a study of blood T cells in healthy people across ages. From the 5' RACE reads, TCRdb called clonotypes with MiXCR, one entry per CDR3 protein. Of roughly 2 million distinct CDR3 sequences listed, just under 50% are singletons. Source material: blood. These TCRs come from a woman between 40 and 50 years old in good health. Each CDR3 is given with its conserved first and last residue. D genes are given only for firm matches. Not all rows give a size; the values are once, few, many and, for expanded clones, a class.

j_call,d_call,clone_size,v_call,cdr3_nt,cdr3_aa
TRBJ2-3,TRBD2,NA,TRBV12-3/TRBV12-4,TGTGCCAGCAGGGGACGGGGGGGTAGCACAGATACGCAGTATTTT,CASRGRGGSTDTQYF
TRBJ2-1,NA,once,TRBV20-1,TGCAGTGCTAGAGATGCCTTCTTCGATGAGCAGTTCTTC,CSARDAFFDEQFF
TRBJ2-7,TRBD1,NA,TRBV28,TGTGCCAGCAGGTATCCGGGACAGGGCTCTAAAGAGCAGTACTTC,CASRYPGQGSKEQYF
TRBJ1-1,TRBD1,NA,TRBV20-1,TGCAGTGCTAAGGAATACCAGGGGGTGAGGACTGAAGCTTTCTTT,CSAKEYQGVRTEAFF
TRBJ2-3,NA,NA,TRBV6-2/TRBV6-3,TGTGCCAGCAGCTCCCCTCAGGGCCTTAGAACAGATACGCAGTATTTT,CASSSPQGLRTDTQYF
TRBJ1-5,TRBD1,few,TRBV28,TGTGCCAGCAGTCTGTACAGGGGAATCAGCAATCAGCCCCAGCATTTT,CASSLYRGISNQPQHF
TRBJ2-5,NA,NA,TRBV29-1,TGCAGCGCCGGACCCGGGACCGGGAATGGAGCTAATAGGGCCCAGTACTTC,CSAGPGTGNGANRAQYF
TRBJ2-5,NA,NA,TRBV29-1,TGCGGCGTTGAAGATCGTCAGGTAGGGGCTGAGCAGTACTTC,CGVEDRQVGAEQYF
TRBJ2-7,NA,NA,TRBV12-3/TRBV12-4,TGTGCCAGCAGCCTTAACACGGGCCTCCTCAAGTACGAGCAGTACTTC,CASSLNTGLLKYEQYF
TRBJ2-5,NA,many,TRBV4-1,TGCGCCAGCAGCCAAGGAGCCTATGGGAGGGAGACAGGCCACCAAGAGACCCAGTACTTC,CASSQGAYGRETGHQETQYF
TRBJ2-1,TRBD1,NA,TRBV11-2,TGTGCCAGCAGCCGGCGGACAGGGGCGGACAATGAGCAGTTCTTC,CASSRRTGADNEQFF
TRBJ2-3,TRBD1,few,TRBV10-3,TGTGCCATCAAGAGGACAGGGATTACAGATACGCAGTATTTT,CAIKRTGITDTQYF
TRBJ2-3,NA,few,TRBV27,TGTGCCAGCAGTCCGAACCCGGGTGGTACAGATACGCAGTATTTT,CASSPNPGGTDTQYF
TRBJ2-7,TRBD2,NA,TRBV9,TGTGCCAGCAGCGTAGAAGCGGGGAGTCCCTCCTACGAGCAGTACTTC,CASSVEAGSPSYEQYF
TRBJ2-1,NA,NA,TRBV5-6,TGTGCCAGCAGCTTGGGGACGATTATCGGTATAAATGAGCAGTTCTTC,CASSLGTIIGINEQFF
TRBJ2-1,TRBD2,NA,TRBV4-2,TGTGCCAGCAGCCAACCGCTCGCGCTAGCGGGGGCCGCAAGATCATACAATGAGCAGTTCTTC,CASSQPLALAGAARSYNEQFF
TRBJ2-1,NA,NA,TRBV6-6,TGTGCCAGCAGTTATATCGGGGGGCCGGGGAATGAGCAGTTCTTC,CASSYIGGPGNEQFF
TRBJ2-1,TRBD1,NA,TRBV27,TGTGCCAGCACGAGGGGGCGCTACGATGAGCAGTTCTTC,CASTRGRYDEQFF
TRBJ1-1,TRBD1,NA,TRBV18,TGTGCCAGCTCACAAAACCCGGGACAGGGGGGTTCTGAAGCTTTCTTT,CASSQNPGQGGSEAFF
TRBJ2-5,NA,NA,TRBV4-2,TGTGCCAGCAGCCAAGACACTAGCTTTGGGACCCAGTACTTC,CASSQDTSFGTQYF
TRBJ2-7,NA,few,TRBV2,TGTGCCAGCAGTGCGGACAATTCCTACGAGCAGTACTTC,CASSADNSYEQYF
TRBJ2-3,TRBD1,few,TRBV28,TGTGCCAGCAGTTGGACAGGCCTCACAGATACGCAGTATTTT,CASSWTGLTDTQYF
TRBJ2-1,NA,NA,TRBV3-1,TGTGCCAGCAGCCAAGATACAGGATATAATGAGCAGTTCTTC,CASSQDTGYNEQFF
TRBJ2-3,NA,NA,TRBV6-5,TGTGCCAGCAGTTACTCTGCACCACCTAGCACAGATACGCAGTATTTT,CASSYSAPPSTDTQYF
TRBJ1-1,TRBD1,NA,TRBV6-5,TGTGCCAGCAGTTTCGACAGGGAGGTCCAGAACACTGAAGCTTTCTTT,CASSFDREVQNTEAFF
TRBJ2-7,NA,NA,TRBV6-1,TGTGCCAGCAGTGTGGGGATGGGGTACAATGAGCAGTACTTC,CASSVGMGYNEQYF
TRBJ2-7,NA,NA,TRBV4-1,TGCGCCAGCAGCCCCCCCGCGGCCAGGACCTACGAGCAGTACTTC,CASSPPAARTYEQYF
TRBJ2-3,NA,NA,TRBV7-9,TGTGCCAGCAGCCCCCCAAGCGAGGGAGGCACAGATACGCAGTATTTT,CASSPPSEGGTDTQYF
TRBJ2-7,TRBD2,NA,TRBV15,TGTGCCACCAGCAGAGATGCGGGGGAATACTACGAGCAGTACTTC,CATSRDAGEYYEQYF
TRBJ1-6,TRBD1,NA,TRBV7-2,TGTGCCAGCAGCTTATTATCGAGCCGCAGGGGGAGAAATAATTCACCCCTCCACTTT,CASSLLSSRRGRNNSPLHF
TRBJ2-1,TRBD1,NA,TRBV6-2/TRBV6-3,TGTGCCAGCAGTTACTCGACAGGGGCCTGGGGTGAGCAGTTCTTC,CASSYSTGAWGEQFF
TRBJ2-1,NA,NA,TRBV29-1,TGCAGCGTTGAGACAATACCCTACAATGAGCAGTTCTTC,CSVETIPYNEQFF
TRBJ2-1,NA,few,TRBV15,TGTGCCACCAGCATAAGGGTCTCCTACAATGAGCAGTTCTTC,CATSIRVSYNEQFF
TRBJ2-1,NA,NA,TRBV27,TGTGCCACCCTTGGGGGGGCCGATGGACCCAATGAGCAGTTCTTC,CATLGGADGPNEQFF
TRBJ2-7,TRBD1,few,TRBV6-1,TGTGCCAGCAGTGCAACGGGACAGAGGTCCTACGAGCAGTACTTC,CASSATGQRSYEQYF
TRBJ2-3,NA,many,TRBV4-3,TGCGCCAGCAGCCAAAGGGGGGTTGGAACAGATACGCAGTATTTT,CASSQRGVGTDTQYF
TRBJ1-1,NA,few,TRBV9,TGTGCCAGCAGCGGAGACAGCACTGAAGCTTTCTTT,CASSGDSTEAFF
TRBJ1-1,TRBD1,NA,TRBV7-9,TGTGCCAGCAGCGAGACAGGGTTTACTGAAGCTTTCTTT,CASSETGFTEAFF
TRBJ2-7,NA,NA,TRBV29-1,TGCAGCGTTCTGGAGCAATACGAGCAGTACTTC,CSVLEQYEQYF
TRBJ2-5,TRBD2,NA,TRBV5-1,TGCGCCAGCAGCGTCGGACTAGCGACCCACCAAGAGACCCAGTACTTC,CASSVGLATHQETQYF
TRBJ2-5,TRBD1,few,TRBV2,TGTGCCAGCAGTCCGACAGGGATGCGCCAAGAGACCCAGTACTTC,CASSPTGMRQETQYF
TRBJ2-7,NA,few,TRBV6-2/TRBV6-3,TGTGCCAGCACCGGAAATTTCGAAATCATCCCCTACGAGCAGTACTTC,CASTGNFEIIPYEQYF